The 25 T cell receptor beta chains in this list originate from one sample, sequenced in a study of cytomegalovirus exposure and HLA in healthy donors. The primer mix had 60 Vbeta and 13 Jbeta primers. Produced via immunoSEQ multiplex PCR; TCRdb's table is partial and in-frame only. The sample includes some 140,000 clones, about 82% of them seen just once. Source material: PBMCs. All receptors come from a man aged 25 to 40 in good health.

The rearrangement uses TRBV19 and TRBJ2-1, with D maybe TRBD2 (5 bases). CDR3 length: 15 amino acids. Germline V lookup: CDR1 LNHDA, CDR2 SQIVND (reference sequence). Trimming took 0 bases from V and 2 from J, leaving 8 bases between them. The CDR3 region has the DNA TGTGCCAGTAGTATAGATAGGAGGCCCTACAATGAGCAGTTCTTC. Translated: CASSIDRRPYNEQFF.

V is TRBV19 and J is TRBJ2-7; 11 bases map to TRBD1. Germline-derived CDR1 and CDR2 are LNHDA and SQIVND (reference sequence). J gave up 1 base and V 3 bases, and 5 bases lay outside the gene matches. The CDR3 runs 16 residues. Here the CDR3 DNA reads TGTGCCAGTAGTATGGGGGGACAGGGGGGTTCCTACGAGCAGTACTTC. Its protein is CASSMGGQGGSYEQYF.

This sequence joins TRBV25-1 and TRBJ2-5; 9 nucleotides line up with TRBD2. The ends lost 1 base at V and 5 bases at J; junction bases unmatched: 5. This CDR3 has 15 residues. Germline V gene data show CDR1 as MGHDK and CDR2 as SYGVNS. The CDR3: CASSESGGRGETQYF. CDR3 sequence (DNA): TGTGCCAGCAGTGAATCTGGCGGGAGGGGGGAGACCCAGTACTTC.

The chain has TRBV4-3 and TRBJ2-1; 9 nucleotides line up with TRBD1. V gave up 6 bases and J gave up 8 bases; unmatched junction bases: 8. Germline CDR1 and CDR2: LGHNA and YSLEER. This CDR3 is built from 14 residues. CDR3 loop: CASRPQGARDEQFF. The CDR3 DNA reads TGCGCCAGCAGGCCACAGGGGGCGCGCGATGAGCAGTTCTTC.

This clone showed up just a few times. Here the CDR3 DNA reads TGTGCCACCAGCAGCCACAGGGTTTACTATGGCTACACCTTC. Protein: CATSSHRVYYGYTF. The chain is built from TRBV15 and TRBJ1-2; tentative D call: TRBD1 (6 bases). CDR3 length: 14 amino acids. The germline CDR1 and CDR2 sequences are LNHNV and YYDKDF (reference sequence). Between the trimmed V and J ends, which lost 3 bases and 3 bases, there was a span of 11 bases.

The chain recombines TRBV15 with TRBJ2-5, with 7 bases lining up with TRBD2. This CDR3 contains 15 residues. CDR1 LNHNV and CDR2 YYDKDF come from the germline V gene (reference sequence). The trim removed 3 bases at V and 5 bases at J, leaving 9 bases unmatched. The CDR3 DNA follows: TGTGCCACCAGCAGGGACCGGGGGGTAGGGGAGACCCAGTACTTC. This sequence encodes CATSRDRGVGETQYF. The full variable domain, completed using reference TRBV15 and TRBJ2-5, is DAMVIQNPRYQVTQFGKPVTLSCSQTLNHNVMYWYQQKSSQAPKLLFHYYDKDFNNEADTPDNFQSRRPNTSFCFLDIRSPGLGDTAMYLCATSRDRGVGETQYFGPGTRLLVL.

The rearrangement uses TRBV28 and TRBJ1-1; TRBD1 might be the D (6 bases). V was clipped by 5 bases and J by 5 bases, with 15 bases between them. The germline CDR1 and CDR2 sequences are MDHEN and SYDVKM. The length of the CDR3 is 14 residues. CDR3 DNA: TGTGCCAGCAGTCCAGCCACAGGGTGGACTGAAGCTTTCTTT. The encoded protein is CASSPATGWTEAFF.

Concerning this clone: Other DNA sequences within the sample encode an identical CDR3. The V and J genes are TRBV18 and TRBJ1-4; D is perhaps TRBD1 (6 bases). V lost 3 bases and J 0 bases, leaving 8 bases between the germline ends. The CDR3 is 15 residues long. CDR1 is KGHSH, CDR2 LQKENI, per germline. The CDR3, as DNA: TGTGCCAGCTCACCTCGGACAGCAACTAATGAAAAACTGTTTTTT. Translation: CASSPRTATNEKLFF.

The chain couples TRBV9 to TRBJ2-5; 7 bases are shared with TRBD1. The assigned J gene may be wrong: the sequence end matches TRBJ2-7 better. The germline gives CDR1 SGDLS, CDR2 YYNGEE. This CDR3 comprises 14 residues. CDR3 sequence (DNA): TGTGCCAGCAGTACCGGGACAGCGTCCTACGAGCAGTACTTC. This sequence encodes CASSTGTASYEQYF.

This chain connects TRBV9 to TRBJ2-3; D possibly corresponds to TRBD1 (7 bases). This CDR3 is 18 amino acids long. Germline assignment: CDR1 SGDLS and CDR2 YYNGEE. V lost 6 bases to trimming and J lost 1 base, with 24 bases between them. For the CDR3, the DNA is TGTGCCAGCACGGGACAGACATTCGGAGGGGATCGCACAGATACGCAGTATTTT. Translated, it gives CASTGQTFGGDRTDTQYF.

The J gene is TRBJ1-1, the V gene TRBV5-5; D remains unclear. CDR3 size: 13 residues. CDR1 is SGHKS, CDR2 YYEKEE, per germline (reference sequence). V shed 0 bases and J shed 1 base, with 4 bases lying between them. This CDR3 reads CASSLGGNTEAFF. The CDR3 DNA is TGTGCCAGCAGCTTGGGAGGGAACACTGAAGCTTTCTTT.

V gene TRBV18 combines with J gene TRBJ1-2; D may be TRBD1 (6 bases). CDR1 is KGHSH, CDR2 LQKENI, per germline. V shed 4 bases and J shed 2 bases, with 11 bases lying between them. The CDR3 covers 14 residues. In DNA form, the CDR3 reads TGTGCCAGCTCACGACCTGGGACAAACTATGGCTACACCTTC. Its protein product is CASSRPGTNYGYTF.

This chain connects TRBV10-1 to TRBJ2-7, with 7 positions matching TRBD1. The germline V gene encodes CDR1 WNHNN and CDR2 SYGVQD (reference sequence). Trimming cost V 1 base and J 0 bases; bases outside gene matches: 3. The CDR3 totals 15 residues. CDR3: CASSEYRGASYEQYF. The CDR3 DNA sequence: TGCGCCAGCAGTGAGTACAGGGGAGCCTCCTACGAGCAGTACTTC.

The CDR3 loop is CSVSGAAGVLTEAFF. DNA of the CDR3: TGCAGCGTTAGTGGAGCGGCAGGGGTCCTGACTGAAGCTTTCTTT. The rearrangement uses TRBV29-1 and TRBJ1-1; D perhaps matches TRBD1 (6 bases). The germline CDR1 and CDR2 sequences are SQVTM and ANQGSEA. V dropped 5 bases and J dropped 5 bases, with 21 bases sitting between them. The CDR3 loop spans 15 amino acids.

This clone has more than one count but fewer than ten. The CDR3 sequence is CASTRGAGATYEQYF. The CDR3 nucleotides read TGTGCCAGCACCCGCGGCGCGGGAGCAACCTACGAGCAGTACTTC. J is TRBJ2-7 and V is TRBV9; 7 positions agree with TRBD2. Trimming removed 6 bases from V and 2 bases from J; junction bases left unmatched: 11. This CDR3 spans 15 amino acids. Germline V gives CDR1 SGDLS, CDR2 YYNGEE.

The CDR3 nucleotides are TGTGCCAGTAGTCGGCGGGAATGGTTGAATGAGCAGTTCTTC. Amino acids: CASSRREWLNEQFF. The chain has TRBV19 and TRBJ2-1; D may be TRBD2 (6 bases). V lost 5 bases and J 7 bases, leaving 15 bases between the germline ends. This CDR3 comprises 14 residues. Per germline, CDR1 LNHDA and CDR2 SQIVND (reference sequence).

V is TRBV28 and J is TRBJ2-7; D perhaps matches TRBD2 (5 bases). Germline assignment: CDR1 MDHEN and CDR2 SYDVKM. V lost 8 bases and J 2 bases, leaving 13 bases between the germline ends. The CDR3 is 13 residues long. The CDR3 is CASLARIAYEQYF. The DNA for the CDR3 is TGTGCCAGCTTAGCGCGAATCGCCTACGAGCAGTACTTC.

The V gene is TRBV18, the J gene TRBJ1-3; D remains unclear. The CDR3 loop spans 15 amino acids. Trimming cost V 1 base and J 4 bases, with 11 bases left between them. CDR1 is KGHSH and CDR2 is LQKENI in the germline V gene. CDR3 region: CASSPQAAPGNTIYF. The CDR3 DNA reads TGTGCCAGCTCACCACAAGCCGCCCCCGGAAACACCATATATTTT. The full variable domain, in which reference TRBV18 and TRBJ1-3 provide the parts outside the CDR3, is NAGVMQNPRHLVRRRGQEARLRCSPMKGHSHVYWYRQLPEEGLKFMVYLQKENIIDESGMPKERFSAEFPKEGPSILRIQQVVRGDSAAYFCASSPQAAPGNTIYFGEGSWLTVV.

The chain couples TRBV7-2 to TRBJ2-7, with a tentative D call TRBD2 (5 bases). The CDR3 is 13 amino acids. Trimming pared 4 bases from V and 1 base from J, leaving 8 bases between. Germline loops: CDR1 SGHTA, CDR2 FQGNSA. Here the CDR3 DNA reads TGTGCCAGCAGCTCGGGGATTTCCTACGAGCAGTACTTC. It specifies CASSSGISYEQYF. Full variable domain (rest looked up from reference TRBV7-2 and TRBJ2-7): GAGVSQSPSNKVTEKGKDVELRCDPISGHTALYWYRQSLGQGLEFLIYFQGNSAPDKSGLPSDRFSAERTGGSVSTLTIQRTQQEDSAVYLCASSSGISYEQYFGPGTRLTVT.

This clone came up once. This rearrangement joins TRBV6-5 to TRBJ1-2; no clear D gene. CDR1 is MNHEY, CDR2 SVGAGI, per germline. V was cut by 5 bases and J by 7 bases, with 14 bases left in between. The CDR3 loop spans 13 amino acids. CDR3 in amino acids: CASSPQRAGGYTF. CDR3 nucleotides: TGTGCCAGCAGTCCCCAGAGGGCTGGTGGCTACACCTTC.

This chain connects TRBV14 to TRBJ2-7, with D possibly matching TRBD2 (7 bases). CDR3 size: 12 residues. Trimming pared 4 bases from V and 7 bases from J, leaving 11 bases between. CDR1 is SGHDN, CDR2 FVKESK, per germline. This CDR3 is CASSLGGREQYF. In nucleotides, the CDR3 is TGTGCCAGCAGCCTGGGGGGGCGGGAGCAGTACTTC.

The gene calls are TRBV19 and TRBJ2-7, with D tentatively TRBD2 (5 bases). CDR3 length: 13 amino acids. Germline CDR1 reads LNHDA; CDR2 reads SQIVND (reference sequence). Trimming removed 3 bases at V and 3 bases at J, with 9 bases between. The CDR3 sequence: CASSIYGGYEQYF. For the CDR3, the DNA is TGTGCCAGTAGTATTTACGGAGGCTACGAGCAGTACTTC.

The chain carries TRBV6-1 and TRBJ1-4, with 7 bases lining up with TRBD1. The CDR3 loop spans 15 amino acids. Unmatched junction bases numbered 3, after V lost 2 bases and J lost 3 bases. Germline lookup yields CDR1 MNHNS and CDR2 SASEGT. CDR3 sequence (DNA): TGTGCCAGCAGTGAAATCAGGGGGGCTAATGAAAAACTGTTTTTT. Its protein product is CASSEIRGANEKLFF.

The J gene is TRBJ1-3, the V gene TRBV5-1; 10 bases line up with TRBD1. The ends lost 5 bases at V and 2 bases at J; junction bases unmatched: 4. Germline lookup yields CDR1 SGHRS and CDR2 YFSETQ. The CDR3 is 15 residues long. The CDR3 loop reads CASSPGTGAGNTIYF. The CDR3, as DNA: TGCGCCAGCAGTCCCGGGACAGGGGCTGGAAACACCATATATTTT.

This clone was seen a single time. This rearrangement joins TRBV5-8 to TRBJ2-5; TRBD2 might be the D (5 bases). The J call may not be correct, given that the DNA end is closer to TRBJ2-7. This CDR3 spans 12 amino acids. The germline gives CDR1 SGHTS, CDR2 YDEGEE. The CDR3 sequence is CASSLTSYEQYF. In DNA form, the CDR3 reads TGTGCCAGCAGCTTAACTAGCTACGAGCAGTACTTC.